The 7 T cell receptor beta chains below all came from one sample that was sequenced in a study of regulatory T cells in long-lasting Graves disease. Through Arm-PCR of CDR3 regions and iRepertoire HTBI primers, TCR beta libraries were built. TCRdb re-called the multiplex PCR reads with MiXCR, one entry per CDR3 protein. The repertoire includes a few hundred thousand distinct CDR3 sequences, around 17% of them detected once, and less than 35% sits in the top ten. Regarding time point: newly diagnosed GD, antithyroid drugs for less than 3 months. RNA from PBMCs was the source of the TCR library. These sequences were also reported in another study, on T cells in Graves' hyperthyroidism and ophthalmopathy.

Sequences were derived from peripheral blood mononuclear cells (PBMCs), sampled at new diagnosis, from a patient treated with antithyroid drugs. All receptors come from a man aged 35-49 years with Graves disease.

The table lists this clonotype with a few counts. The rearrangement joins TRBV7-9 to TRBJ1-1; D gene unclear. The CDR3 is 15 amino acids. V was shortened by 5 bases and J by 0 bases, with 13 bases between the two germline ends. Germline V lookup: CDR1 SEHNR, CDR2 FQNEAQ (reference sequence). As DNA, the CDR3 is TGTGCCAGCAGCCCGCCCGGCATCATGAACACTGAAGCTTTCTTT. Protein: CASSPPGIMNTEAFF.

This clonotype was recorded at least ten times. This rearrangement joins TRBV13 to TRBJ2-5, with TRBD2 matching 10 bases. This CDR3 is 16 amino acids long. The germline V gene has CDR1 PRHDT and CDR2 FYEKMQ (reference sequence). Unmatched junction bases numbered 6, after V lost 0 bases and J lost 5 bases. CDR3 region: CASSLGGLAGVETQYF. As DNA, the CDR3 is TGTGCCAGCAGCTTAGGTGGCCTAGCGGGGGTTGAGACCCAGTACTTC.

On this clonotype itself: This may be a read error: a much more frequent sequence differs by one nucleotide. V usage is TRBV7-2 and J usage is TRBJ2-7; TRBD1 is a possible D gene (6 bases). Germline CDR1 reads SGHTA; CDR2 reads FQGNSA. The CDR3 totals 16 residues. The CDR3, as DNA: TGTGCCAGCAGCTCTCCGGGACATAAATACTCCTGCGAGCAGTACTTC. The encoded protein is CASSSPGHKYSCEQYF.

This clonotype was found many times. The J gene is TRBJ1-1, the V gene TRBV6-5; D is ambiguous. From germline, CDR1 is MNHEY and CDR2 SVGAGI. V was clipped by 2 bases and J by 1 base, with 5 bases between them. The CDR3 is 13 amino acids. CDR3 coding DNA: TGTGCCAGCAGTTACGAGGGGAACACTGAAGCTTTCTTT. Its protein product is CASSYEGNTEAFF.

This rearrangement joins TRBV15 to TRBJ2-4, with 9 bases identical to TRBD1. Germline assignment: CDR1 LNHNV and CDR2 YYDKDF (reference sequence). This CDR3 has 17 amino acids. V was pared by 4 bases and J by 4 bases, with 11 bases of the junction left unmatched. The CDR3 DNA reads as TGTGCCACCAGCACGCCCTTTGGGACAGGGTTTAAAAACATTCAGTACTTC. Its protein product is CATSTPFGTGFKNIQYF.

This clonotype has a count of ten or more. This rearrangement joins TRBV30 to TRBJ2-2, with TRBD2 matching over 12 bases. The CDR3 totals 15 residues. Germline CDR1 GTSNPN, CDR2 SVGIG (reference sequence). V trimming: 8 bases; J trimming: 7 bases; junction bases outside the gene matches: 11. The CDR3 spells CARSGLAGGRGELFF. The CDR3 nucleotides read TGTGCCCGCTCCGGGCTAGCGGGGGGGCGCGGGGAGCTGTTTTTT.

This clonotype was recorded at least ten times. The rearrangement links TRBV28 to TRBJ2-7, with 7 bases identical to TRBD1. CDR3 length: 14 amino acids. J was trimmed by 0 bases and V by 6 bases; bases with no gene match: 5. Per germline, CDR1 MDHEN and CDR2 SYDVKM. The chain's CDR3 is CASRVTGPSYEQYF. CDR3 nucleotide sequence: TGTGCCAGCAGAGTGACAGGGCCCTCCTACGAGCAGTACTTC.